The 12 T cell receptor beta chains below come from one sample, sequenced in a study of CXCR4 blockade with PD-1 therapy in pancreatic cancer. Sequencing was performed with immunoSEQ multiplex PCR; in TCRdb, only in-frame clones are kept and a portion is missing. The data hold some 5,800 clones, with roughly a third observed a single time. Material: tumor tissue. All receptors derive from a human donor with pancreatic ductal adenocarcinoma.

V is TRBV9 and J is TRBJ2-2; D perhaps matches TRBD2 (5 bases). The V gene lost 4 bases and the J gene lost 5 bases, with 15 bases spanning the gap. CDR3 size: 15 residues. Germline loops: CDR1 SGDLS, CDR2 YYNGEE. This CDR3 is CASSPIAQWTGELFF. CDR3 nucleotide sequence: TGTGCCAGCAGCCCAATAGCGCAATGGACCGGGGAGCTGTTTTTT.

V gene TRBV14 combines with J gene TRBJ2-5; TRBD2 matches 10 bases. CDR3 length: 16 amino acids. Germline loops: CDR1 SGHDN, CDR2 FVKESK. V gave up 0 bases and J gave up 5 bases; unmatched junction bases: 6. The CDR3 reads CASSQDRLAGVETQYF. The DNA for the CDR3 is TGTGCCAGCAGCCAAGATCGGCTAGCGGGAGTGGAGACCCAGTACTTC.

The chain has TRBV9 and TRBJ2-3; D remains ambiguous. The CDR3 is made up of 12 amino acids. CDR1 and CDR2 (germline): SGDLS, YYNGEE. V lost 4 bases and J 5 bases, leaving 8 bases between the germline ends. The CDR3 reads CASSPRLDTQYF. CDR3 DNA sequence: TGTGCCAGCAGCCCCAGGCTAGATACGCAGTATTTT.

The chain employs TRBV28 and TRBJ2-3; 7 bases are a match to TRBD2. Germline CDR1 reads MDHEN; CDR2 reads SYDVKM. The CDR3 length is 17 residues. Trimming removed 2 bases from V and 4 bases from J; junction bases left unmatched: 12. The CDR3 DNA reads TGTGCCAGCAGTTTAGGGCAGGGAGGGAGCTGGGCAGATACGCAGTATTTT. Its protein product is CASSLGQGGSWADTQYF.

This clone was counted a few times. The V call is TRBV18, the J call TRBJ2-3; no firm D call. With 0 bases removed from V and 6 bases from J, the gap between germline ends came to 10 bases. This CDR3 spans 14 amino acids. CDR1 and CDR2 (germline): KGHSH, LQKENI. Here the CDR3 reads CASSPPSFFDTQYF. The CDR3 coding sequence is TGTGCCAGCTCACCACCGTCCTTTTTCGATACGCAGTATTTT.

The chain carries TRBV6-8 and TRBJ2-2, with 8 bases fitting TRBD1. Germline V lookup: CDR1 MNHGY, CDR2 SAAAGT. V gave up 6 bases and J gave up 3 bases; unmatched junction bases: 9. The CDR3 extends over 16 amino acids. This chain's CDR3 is CASSTPGQGYTGELFF. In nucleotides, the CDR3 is TGTGCCAGCAGCACTCCCGGACAGGGATACACCGGGGAGCTGTTTTTT.

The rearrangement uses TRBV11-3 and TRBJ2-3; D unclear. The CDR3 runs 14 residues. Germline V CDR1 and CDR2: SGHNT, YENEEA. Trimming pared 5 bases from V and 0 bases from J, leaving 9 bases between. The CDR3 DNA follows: TGTGCCAGCAGCGCCTCCGGTAGCACAGATACGCAGTATTTT. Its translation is CASSASGSTDTQYF.

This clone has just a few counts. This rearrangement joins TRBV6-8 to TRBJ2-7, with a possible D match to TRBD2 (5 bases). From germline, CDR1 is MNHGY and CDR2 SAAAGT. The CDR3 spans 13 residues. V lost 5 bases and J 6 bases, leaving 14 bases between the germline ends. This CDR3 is CASSRELVLEQYF. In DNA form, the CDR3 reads TGTGCCAGCAGTAGAGAACTAGTCCTCGAGCAGTACTTC.

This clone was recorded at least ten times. The CDR3 DNA reads as TGTGCCAGTTGGACTAGCGGGAGCAACGAGCAGTACTTC. It codes for CASWTSGSNEQYF. The rearrangement uses TRBV6-8 and TRBJ2-7; 13 bases line up with TRBD2. CDR1 MNHGY and CDR2 SAAAGT come from the germline V gene. Trimming removed 9 bases from V and 5 bases from J; junction bases left unmatched: 4. The CDR3 extends over 13 amino acids.

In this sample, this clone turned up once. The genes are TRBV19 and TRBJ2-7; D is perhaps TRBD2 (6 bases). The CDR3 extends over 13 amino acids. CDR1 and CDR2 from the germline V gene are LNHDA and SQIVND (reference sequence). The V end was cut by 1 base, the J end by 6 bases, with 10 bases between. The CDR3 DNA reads TGTGCCAGTAGTATAGTTGCGGGGACCGAGCAGTACTTC. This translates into CASSIVAGTEQYF. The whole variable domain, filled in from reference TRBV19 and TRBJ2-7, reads DGGITQSPKYLFRKEGQNVTLSCEQNLNHDAMYWYRQDPGQGLRLIYYSQIVNDFQKGDIAEGYSVSREKKESFPLTVTSAQKNPTAFYLCASSIVAGTEQYFGPGTRLTVT.

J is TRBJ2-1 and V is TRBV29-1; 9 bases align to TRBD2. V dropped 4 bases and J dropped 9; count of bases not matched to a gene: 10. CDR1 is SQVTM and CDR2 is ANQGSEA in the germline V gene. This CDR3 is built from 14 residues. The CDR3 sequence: CSVAVSGGRGEQFF. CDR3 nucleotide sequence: TGCAGCGTTGCTGTTAGCGGGGGCCGGGGTGAGCAGTTCTTC.

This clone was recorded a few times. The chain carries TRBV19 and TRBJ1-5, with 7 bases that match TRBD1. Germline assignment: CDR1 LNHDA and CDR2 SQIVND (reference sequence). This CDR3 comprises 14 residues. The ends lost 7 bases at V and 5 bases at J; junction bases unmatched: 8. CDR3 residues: CASTGDSVYQPQHF. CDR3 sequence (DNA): TGTGCCAGTACCGGGGACAGCGTTTATCAGCCCCAGCATTTT.